This T cell receptor beta chain is drawn from a study of shared clonotypes between healthy human individuals. Study-level background: Per donor, three plates held CD4 naive cells, three held CD4 memory, two held CD8 naive and one held CD8 memory.

Free of recent acute infections or vaccinations, the donors were healthy HIV-negative adults. The assay was immunoSEQ multiplex PCR, and TCRdb's table has in-frame clones only and misses some. This sample carries 2 million to 2.5 million clones, roughly 93% of them seen once, and the ten largest clones take under 0.45%. Study-wide results and caveats: Memory subsets had estimated richness that was generally smaller than that of naive subsets.

Germline CDR1 MNHEY, CDR2 SVGAGI. This CDR3 is 13 amino acids long. The ends were cut back, 2 bases at V and 4 bases at J, with 9 bases in the middle. Regarding this clone: Its specificity is unknown.

This TCR was recovered from a man aged 18 to 30 in good health. Some clones in this sample may be carry-over from other donors' samples. J is TRBJ2-7 and V is TRBV6-5, with a possible D match to TRBD2 (6 bases). Sequenced input: naive CD4+ T cells from PBMCs. Regarding subset: CD45RA+ positively selected. This CDR3 is CASSYTGSYEQYF. The CDR3 region has the DNA TGTGCCAGCAGTTACACCGGGAGTTACGAGCAGTACTTC.